Given below is one T cell receptor beta chain in context. These data are taken from a study of blood T cell repertoires in COVID-19. Germline-derived CDR1 and CDR2 are SGHTS and YDEGEE. This CDR3 contains 15 residues. Trimming took off 0 bases at V and 6 bases at J, with 15 bases between the two ends. Data came from immunoSEQ multiplex PCR; TCRdb stores just in-frame clones and leaves some out. The sample holds approximately 400,000 clones, about 89% seen once. Sequencing used peripheral blood. The gene calls are TRBV5-8 and TRBJ1-2; possibly TRBD1 for D (6 bases). This TCR was recovered from a man aged 35-49 years with acute or convalescent COVID-19. The CDR3 DNA follows: TGTGCCAGCAGCTTGGCCGTTTTATCAGGGGATGGCTACACCTTC. Translated: CASSLAVLSGDGYTF.